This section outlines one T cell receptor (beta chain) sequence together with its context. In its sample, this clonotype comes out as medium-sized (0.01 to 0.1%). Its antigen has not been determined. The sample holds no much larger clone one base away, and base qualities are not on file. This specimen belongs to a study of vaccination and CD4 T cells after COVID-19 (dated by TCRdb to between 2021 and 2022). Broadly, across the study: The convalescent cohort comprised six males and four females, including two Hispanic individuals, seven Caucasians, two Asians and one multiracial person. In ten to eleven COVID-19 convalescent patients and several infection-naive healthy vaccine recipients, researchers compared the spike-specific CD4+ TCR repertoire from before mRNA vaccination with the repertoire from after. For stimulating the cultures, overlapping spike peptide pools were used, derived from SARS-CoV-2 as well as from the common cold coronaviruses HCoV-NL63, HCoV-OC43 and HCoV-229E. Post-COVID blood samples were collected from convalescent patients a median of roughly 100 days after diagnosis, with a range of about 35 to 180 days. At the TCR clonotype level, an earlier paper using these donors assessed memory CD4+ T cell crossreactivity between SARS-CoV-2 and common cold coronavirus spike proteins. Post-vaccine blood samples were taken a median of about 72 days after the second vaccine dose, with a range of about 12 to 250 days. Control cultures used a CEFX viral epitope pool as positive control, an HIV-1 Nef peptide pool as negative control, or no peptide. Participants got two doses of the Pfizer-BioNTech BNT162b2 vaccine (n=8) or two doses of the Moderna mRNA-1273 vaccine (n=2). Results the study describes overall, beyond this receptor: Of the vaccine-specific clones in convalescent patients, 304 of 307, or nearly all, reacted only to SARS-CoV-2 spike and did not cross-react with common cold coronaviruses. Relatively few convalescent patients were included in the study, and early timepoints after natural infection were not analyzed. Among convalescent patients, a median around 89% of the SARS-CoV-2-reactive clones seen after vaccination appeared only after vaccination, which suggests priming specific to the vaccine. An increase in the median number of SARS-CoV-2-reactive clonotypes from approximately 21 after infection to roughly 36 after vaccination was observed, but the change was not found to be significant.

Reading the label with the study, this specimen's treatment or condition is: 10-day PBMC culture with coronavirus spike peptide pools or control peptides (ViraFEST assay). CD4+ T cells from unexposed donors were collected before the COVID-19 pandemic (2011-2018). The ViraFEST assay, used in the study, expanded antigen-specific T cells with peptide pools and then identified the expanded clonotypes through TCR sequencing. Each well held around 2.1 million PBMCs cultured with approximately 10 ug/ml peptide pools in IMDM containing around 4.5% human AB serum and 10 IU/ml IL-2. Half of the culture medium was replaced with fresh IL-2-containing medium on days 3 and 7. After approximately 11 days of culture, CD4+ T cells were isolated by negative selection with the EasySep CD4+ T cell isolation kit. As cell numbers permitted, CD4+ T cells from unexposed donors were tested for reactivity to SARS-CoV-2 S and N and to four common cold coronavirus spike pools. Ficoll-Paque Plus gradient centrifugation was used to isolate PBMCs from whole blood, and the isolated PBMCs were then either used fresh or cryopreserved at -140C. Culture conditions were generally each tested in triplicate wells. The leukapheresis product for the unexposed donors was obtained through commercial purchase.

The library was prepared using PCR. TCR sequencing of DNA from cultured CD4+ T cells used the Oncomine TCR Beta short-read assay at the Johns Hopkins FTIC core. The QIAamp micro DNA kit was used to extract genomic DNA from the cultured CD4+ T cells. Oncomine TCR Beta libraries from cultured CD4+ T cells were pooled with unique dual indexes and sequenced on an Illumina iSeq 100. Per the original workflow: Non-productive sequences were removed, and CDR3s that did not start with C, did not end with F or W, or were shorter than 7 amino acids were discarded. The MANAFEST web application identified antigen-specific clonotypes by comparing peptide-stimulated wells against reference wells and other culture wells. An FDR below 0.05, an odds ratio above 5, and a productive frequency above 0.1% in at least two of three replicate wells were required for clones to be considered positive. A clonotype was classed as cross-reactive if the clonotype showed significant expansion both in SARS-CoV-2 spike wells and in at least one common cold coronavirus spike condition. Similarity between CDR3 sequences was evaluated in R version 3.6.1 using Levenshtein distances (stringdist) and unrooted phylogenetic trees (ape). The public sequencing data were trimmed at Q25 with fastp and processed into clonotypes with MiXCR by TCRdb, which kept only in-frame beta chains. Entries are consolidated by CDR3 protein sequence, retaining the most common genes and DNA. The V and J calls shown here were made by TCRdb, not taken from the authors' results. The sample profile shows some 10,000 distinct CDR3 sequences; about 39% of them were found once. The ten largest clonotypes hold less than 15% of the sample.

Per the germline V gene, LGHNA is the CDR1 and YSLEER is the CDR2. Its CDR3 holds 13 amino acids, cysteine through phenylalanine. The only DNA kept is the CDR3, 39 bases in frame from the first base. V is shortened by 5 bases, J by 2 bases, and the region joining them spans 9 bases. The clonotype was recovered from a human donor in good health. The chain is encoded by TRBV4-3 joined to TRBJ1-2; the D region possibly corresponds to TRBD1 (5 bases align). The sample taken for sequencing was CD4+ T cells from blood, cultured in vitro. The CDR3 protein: CASSSEGNYGYTF. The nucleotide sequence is TGCGCCAGCAGCTCCGAGGGGAACTATGGCTACACCTTC.